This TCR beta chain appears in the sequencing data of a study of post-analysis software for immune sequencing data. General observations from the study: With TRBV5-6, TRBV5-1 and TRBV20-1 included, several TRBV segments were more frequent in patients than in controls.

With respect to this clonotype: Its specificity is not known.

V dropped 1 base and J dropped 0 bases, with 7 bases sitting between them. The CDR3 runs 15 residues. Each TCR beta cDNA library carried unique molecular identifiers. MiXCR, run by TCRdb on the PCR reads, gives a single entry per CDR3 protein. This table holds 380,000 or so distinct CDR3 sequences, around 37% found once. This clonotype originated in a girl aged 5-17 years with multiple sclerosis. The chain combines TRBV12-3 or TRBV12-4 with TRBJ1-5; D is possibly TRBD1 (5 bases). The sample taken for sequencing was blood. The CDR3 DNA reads TGTGCCAGCAGTTTAGGACAGTCTAGCAATCAGCCCCAGCATTTT. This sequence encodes CASSLGQSSNQPQHF.